Listed below are T cell receptor beta chains from one sample, sequenced in a study of spatial heterogeneity in lung cancer. In TCRdb, the 5' RACE reads were re-called with MiXCR into one record per CDR3 protein. The sample gives 60,000 to 75,000 distinct CDR3 sequences, approximately 6% of which show up once; over 12% is in the top ten. This specimen was PBMCs, taken at surgery. These receptors all stem from a female donor with early-stage non-small cell lung cancer. CDR3s include the opening cysteine and the closing phenylalanine or tryptophan. The order of the fields is clone size, J gene, D gene, V gene, CDR3 DNA, CDR3 protein. D genes are given only for firm matches. Only some rows state a clone size, as once, few, many or a class for expanded clones.

>-|TRBJ1-2|-|TRBV7-8
TGTGCCAGCAGCTTAGGGAGTACCTATGGCTACACCTTC
CASSLGSTYGYTF
>many|TRBJ1-5|-|TRBV6-5
TGTGCCAGCAGTTCCCTGGGCGGATATCAGCCCCAGCATTTT
CASSSLGGYQPQHF
>-|TRBJ2-1|TRBD1|TRBV12-3/TRBV12-4
TGTGCCAGCAGTTCTACCGGGACAGGGAATGAGCAGTTCTTC
CASSSTGTGNEQFF
>many|TRBJ2-5|-|TRBV11-1
TGTGCCAGCAGCACCCAAGAGACCCAGTACTTC
CASSTQETQYF
>-|TRBJ2-3|TRBD2|TRBV20-1
TGCAGTGCTAGTGGACTAGCGGGAGAGCCTAGCACAGATACGCAGTATTTT
CSASGLAGEPSTDTQYF
>many|TRBJ2-3|TRBD2|TRBV9
TGTGCCAGCAGCGTAGAAGGGGCGGGAGCCGCAGATACGCAGTATTTT
CASSVEGAGAADTQYF
>-|TRBJ1-5|TRBD1|TRBV5-6
TGTGCCAGCAGCTTGAGACAGGGAAAACAGCCCCAGCATTTT
CASSLRQGKQPQHF
>few|TRBJ1-1|-|TRBV5-1
TGCGCCAGCAGCTTGGAAGTCACTGGGGTCACTGAAGCTTTCTTT
CASSLEVTGVTEAFF
>many|TRBJ2-7|-|TRBV7-8
TGTGCCAGCAGCTTAGCGCTCGGGAACTACGAGCAGTACTTC
CASSLALGNYEQYF
>few|TRBJ1-6|-|TRBV2
TGTGCCAGCCGAACTGCTCCGAGCTCCTATAATTCACCCCTCCACTTT
CASRTAPSSYNSPLHF
>once|TRBJ1-5|-|TRBV6-1
TGTGCCAGCAGTGAATTGTTAGGTAATCAGCCCCAGCATTTT
CASSELLGNQPQHF
>many|TRBJ1-1|TRBD1|TRBV18
TGTGCCAGCTCATCGACAGGGGCGGTGGAAGAAACTGAAGCTTTCTTT
CASSSTGAVEETEAFF
>few|TRBJ2-5|TRBD2|TRBV7-9
TGTGCCAGCAGCCCCGGGACTAGAGTAGAGACCCAGTACTTC
CASSPGTRVETQYF
>few|TRBJ2-1|-|TRBV7-2
TGTGCCAGCAGCTTAGCAGGGTTCCATGAGCAGTTCTTC
CASSLAGFHEQFF
>many|TRBJ2-2|TRBD2|TRBV4-1
TGCGCCAGCAGCCGATCGACTAGCGGGGGGCTAGGGGAGCTGTTTTTT
CASSRSTSGGLGELFF
>many|TRBJ1-1|TRBD1|TRBV7-3
TGTGCCAGCAGCCACGGACAGGGGTCAAGTGGCACTGAAGCTTTCTTT
CASSHGQGSSGTEAFF
>many|TRBJ2-1|-|TRBV5-6
TGTGCCAGCATGGGCGGCAGCTCCTACAATGAGCAGTTCTTC
CASMGGSSYNEQFF
>many|TRBJ2-2|TRBD1|TRBV14
TGTGCCAGCAGCCAAACAAATCCCGGGACAGCGAACACCGGGGAGCTGTTTTTT
CASSQTNPGTANTGELFF
>-|TRBJ2-2|-|TRBV5-1
TGCGCCAGCAGTCCCCGGACAGCCGCGAACACCGGGGAGCTGTTTTTT
CASSPRTAANTGELFF
>-|TRBJ1-1|TRBD1|TRBV7-2
TGTGCCAGCAGCCCGGACAGGGGTCGCGCGAACACTGAAGCTTTCTTT
CASSPDRGRANTEAFF
>many|TRBJ2-5|TRBD2|TRBV3-1
TGTGCCAGCAGCCAAGGGACTAGCGGTGTTGAGACCCAGTACTTC
CASSQGTSGVETQYF
>-|TRBJ1-4|TRBD1|TRBV4-1
TGCGCCAGCAGCCAAGATTGGGGACAGTTGAATGAAAAACTGTTTTTT
CASSQDWGQLNEKLFF
>few|TRBJ1-1|-|TRBV2
TGTGCCAGCAGGGGGAATTCAGCTGAAGCTTTCTTT
CASRGNSAEAFF
>many|TRBJ2-7|-|TRBV7-9
TGTGCCAGCAGCTCCCCTTACGAGCAGTACTTC
CASSSPYEQYF
>many|TRBJ2-5|TRBD1|TRBV28
TGTGCCAGCAGCTTGGGACAGGGATCGACCCAGTACTTC
CASSLGQGSTQYF
>many|TRBJ2-2|-|TRBV10-3
TGTGCCATCAGAACCACAGGCATCACCGGGGAGCTGTTTTTT
CAIRTTGITGELFF
>many|TRBJ1-4|-|TRBV28
TGTGCCAGCAGTTTGGGCCACGGGGGCAATGAAAAACTGTTTTTT
CASSLGHGGNEKLFF
>few|TRBJ2-1|TRBD2|TRBV27
TGTGCCAGCAGTCACGGGACTAGCGACACCGAGCAGTTCTTC
CASSHGTSDTEQFF
>many|TRBJ1-1|TRBD1|TRBV9
TGTGCCAGCAGCGGAGGGGACAGGGGGAACACTGAAGCTTTCTTT
CASSGGDRGNTEAFF
>few|TRBJ1-4|-|TRBV12-3/TRBV12-4
TGTGCCAGCAGCTCTCTGGGGGCAACTAATGAAAAACTGTTTTTT
CASSSLGATNEKLFF
>few|TRBJ1-2|-|TRBV2
TGTGCCAGCAGTGAAGCGCGCTCAGGGAAGGGCTACACCTTC
CASSEARSGKGYTF
>-|TRBJ2-1|TRBD2|TRBV6-5
TGTGCCAGCAGTTACGGTTCGACTAGCGGAGATCAGTTCTTC
CASSYGSTSGDQFF
>-|TRBJ2-3|TRBD2|TRBV10-3
TGTGCCATCAGCCCTGATGTCGGGGAGGGTACGCAGTATTTT
CAISPDVGEGTQYF
>many|TRBJ1-4|TRBD1|TRBV10-3
TGTGCCATCAGTGAGGCCGGGACAGGGCTCGAAAAACTGTTTTTT
CAISEAGTGLEKLFF
>many|TRBJ2-7|-|TRBV18
TGTGCCAGCTCACCCCTACCCGCGGGGACCCAGAAGGTTTCCTACGAGCAGTACTTC
CASSPLPAGTQKVSYEQYF
>many|TRBJ1-1|-|TRBV7-9
TGTGCCAGCAGCTTAGCAAGCCGGGGCCCTGAAGCTTTCTTT
CASSLASRGPEAFF
>few|TRBJ2-2|-|TRBV6-4
TGTGCCAGCAGAGGGACCTCTTATGGGGAGCTGTTTTTT
CASRGTSYGELFF
>many|TRBJ2-7|TRBD1|TRBV10-3
TGTGCCATCAGTGAGTCCGGACAGGGGCTCTCCTACGAGCAGTACTTC
CAISESGQGLSYEQYF
>-|TRBJ1-2|-|TRBV12-3/TRBV12-4
TGTGCCAGCAGTTTAGGTGAATATGGCTACACCTTC
CASSLGEYGYTF
>-|TRBJ2-5|-|TRBV2
TGTGCCAGCAGTGGGACGTTGGGCTTTATGGTGTACTTC
CASSGTLGFMVYF
>many|TRBJ2-1|-|TRBV27
TGTGCCAGCTCTGGGACATACTCCTACAATGAGCAGTTCTTC
CASSGTYSYNEQFF
>-|TRBJ2-3|TRBD1|TRBV18
TGTGCCAGCTCACCCTTGACAGGGGACGGCACAGATACGCAGTATTTT
CASSPLTGDGTDTQYF
>-|TRBJ2-5|-|TRBV3-1
TGTGCCAGCAGCCAAGAAAGGGCGGCGGTGGGAGAGACCCAGTACTTC
CASSQERAAVGETQYF
>-|TRBJ2-5|TRBD2|TRBV11-3
TGTGCCAGCAGCTTCCGGGAGGGGCAAGAGACCCAGTACTTC
CASSFREGQETQYF
>few|TRBJ2-3|-|TRBV5-1
TGCGCCAGCAGCTGGGCCCAATGGGGAGATACGCAGTATTTT
CASSWAQWGDTQYF
>many|TRBJ2-7|TRBD2|TRBV29-1
TGCAGCGTTATTGAGGGGACTAGCGGGAACGAGCAGTACTTC
CSVIEGTSGNEQYF
>few|TRBJ2-7|TRBD1|TRBV5-1
TGCGCCAGCAGCTTGGAACAGGGGGCCGGGTACGAGCAGTACTTC
CASSLEQGAGYEQYF
>few|TRBJ1-2|TRBD1|TRBV6-5
TGTGCCAGCAGTCCCCGACAGGGCCCGCTAGTTAGCTATGGCTACACCTTC
CASSPRQGPLVSYGYTF
>many|TRBJ2-5|TRBD2|TRBV5-6
TGTGCCAGCAGCTTTAGCGGGAGGAACCAAGAGACCCAGTACTTC
CASSFSGRNQETQYF
>-|TRBJ2-5|TRBD1|TRBV28
TGTGCCAGCAGGCCTACAGGGGGAACTGGAGAGACCCAGTACTTC
CASRPTGGTGETQYF
>many|TRBJ2-7|TRBD1|TRBV7-9
TGTGCCAGCAGGCCTGGACAGGGGGCGTACGAGCAGTACTTC
CASRPGQGAYEQYF
>many|TRBJ2-3|-|TRBV14
TGTGCCAGCAGCAACAGGGTCACAGATACGCAGTATTTT
CASSNRVTDTQYF